These 17 T cell receptor beta chains came from one sample sequenced in a study of radiotherapy plus CTLA-4 blockade in lung cancer. Using immunoSEQ multiplex PCR, the repertoire was profiled, and TCRdb retains in-frame clones only, with some absent. Of 55,000 to 80,000 clones listed, roughly 84% were seen once; the top ten hold 40%. The material was peripheral blood, obtained from a patient treated with radiotherapy plus ipilimumab. The receptors stem from a human donor with non-small cell lung cancer that progressed on radiotherapy plus ipilimumab.

About this clone itself: The same CDR3 is also encoded by other DNA sequences in this sample. The V and J genes are TRBV5-1 and TRBJ1-4; 9 nucleotides align to TRBD1. Losses at the gene ends were 4 bases for V and 8 bases for J; bases not matched to a gene: 9. Germline values: CDR1 SGHRS, CDR2 YFSETQ. The CDR3 has 15 residues. CDR3 protein: CASSGGQGVGEKLFF. CDR3 sequence (DNA): TGCGCCAGCAGCGGGGGACAGGGAGTAGGGGAAAAACTGTTTTTT.

The chain employs TRBV19 and TRBJ1-1, with unresolved D. The germline gives CDR1 LNHDA, CDR2 SQIVND (reference sequence). The V gene lost 3 bases and the J gene lost 1 base, with 9 bases spanning the gap. The length of the CDR3 is 14 residues. The CDR3 is CASSMRHPNTEAFF. CDR3 DNA sequence: TGTGCCAGTAGTATGAGGCACCCGAACACTGAAGCTTTCTTT.

The chain is built from TRBV30 and TRBJ2-1; tentatively, D is TRBD1 (6 bases). The CDR3 loop spans 16 amino acids. V lost 2 bases and J 6 bases, leaving 20 bases between the germline ends. The germline CDR1 and CDR2 sequences are GTSNPN and SVGIG (reference sequence). The CDR3 protein is CAWSIRGGVIGNEQFF. In DNA form, the CDR3 reads TGTGCCTGGAGTATAAGAGGGGGAGTTATCGGCAATGAGCAGTTCTTC.

This chain connects TRBV28 to TRBJ2-7; D is uncertain. The germline V and J ends were trimmed by 7 bases and 3 bases, with 7 bases remaining between them. The CDR3 totals 11 residues. CDR1 is MDHEN, CDR2 SYDVKM, per germline. This CDR3 is CASKYDYEQYF. CDR3 DNA: TGTGCCAGCAAATACGACTACGAGCAGTACTTC.

This sequence joins TRBV29-1 and TRBJ1-2; possibly TRBD1 for D (5 bases). The CDR3 sequence is 10 residues long. The germline V and J ends were trimmed by 3 bases and 7 bases, with 6 bases remaining between them. The germline CDR1 and CDR2 sequences are SQVTM and ANQGSEA. CDR3 nucleotide sequence: TGCAGCGTTGACAGGGCTGGCTACACCTTC. Translation: CSVDRAGYTF.

This clone was seen once. The CDR3 sequence is CASSTDSFYGYTF. The CDR3 region has the DNA TGTGCCAGCTCAACGGACAGCTTCTATGGCTACACCTTC. The chain carries TRBV18 and TRBJ1-2, with a possible D match to TRBD1 (6 bases). Germline V CDR1 and CDR2: KGHSH, LQKENI. The CDR3 extends over 13 amino acids. The V and J ends lost 5 bases and 4 bases respectively, with 11 bases between them.

The chain combines TRBV5-1 with TRBJ2-3, with D possibly being TRBD2 (6 bases). Per germline, CDR1 SGHRS and CDR2 YFSETQ. The V end was cut by 3 bases, the J end by 0 bases, with 17 bases between. The CDR3 is 17 amino acids. CDR3 sequence reads: CASSSPPAGRSTDTQYF. CDR3 nucleotides: TGCGCCAGCAGCTCTCCCCCCGCAGGGAGGAGCACAGATACGCAGTATTTT.

The chain is built from TRBV2 and TRBJ2-1; D is possibly TRBD1 (6 bases). Germline values: CDR1 SNHLY, CDR2 FYNNEI. The V end lost 5 bases, the J end lost 6 bases, and 11 bases lay between the germline ends. The CDR3 contains 13 residues. CDR3 sequence reads: CASSTGTFNEQFF. The CDR3 coding sequence is TGTGCCAGCAGTACCGGGACATTCAATGAGCAGTTCTTC.

This chain connects TRBV27 to TRBJ1-2, with D uncertain. The CDR3 runs to 12 residues. V was trimmed by 1 base and J by 2 bases, leaving 2 bases between them. Germline CDR1 and CDR2: MNHEY and SMNVEV (reference sequence). CDR3 protein: CASSLFNYGYTF. The CDR3 DNA reads TGTGCCAGCAGTTTATTCAACTATGGCTACACCTTC.

The CDR3 here is CASSKTGVSEAFF. DNA for the CDR3: TGTGCCAGCAGCAAAACGGGGGTTTCTGAAGCTTTCTTT. The chain carries TRBV7-6 and TRBJ1-1, with a tentative D call TRBD1 (5 bases). The germline V gene encodes CDR1 SGHVS and CDR2 FNYEAQ. The germline V and J ends were trimmed by 5 bases and 6 bases, with 13 bases remaining between them. This CDR3 contains 13 residues.

CDR3 sequence: CASGTGGGNTIYF. The CDR3 DNA reads TGTGCCAGCGGGACAGGGGGTGGAAACACCATATATTTT. This chain links TRBV2 with TRBJ1-3; the match to TRBD1 covers 11 bases. The CDR3 sequence is 13 residues long. Germline V CDR1 and CDR2: SNHLY, FYNNEI. Trimming at V came to 8 bases and at J to 3 bases, leaving 0 bases not matched to a gene.

A word on this clone: The same CDR3 can be traced to other DNA sequences in this sample. The chain combines TRBV25-1 with TRBJ1-2, with D perhaps TRBD1 (5 bases). V lost 5 bases, J lost 4 bases, and 14 bases lay in between. Germline V CDR1 and CDR2: MGHDK, SYGVNS. The CDR3 totals 14 residues. CDR3: CASSPPGQGYGYTF. CDR3 sequence (DNA): TGTGCCAGCAGTCCCCCGGGGCAGGGCTATGGCTACACCTTC.

This clone was found a few times. The rearrangement joins TRBV27 to TRBJ1-1; perhaps TRBD1 as D (5 bases). The V and J ends lost 1 base and 3 bases respectively, with 9 bases between them. Germline V gives CDR1 MNHEY, CDR2 SMNVEV (reference sequence). The CDR3 is made up of 14 amino acids. The CDR3 coding sequence is TGTGCCAGCAGTTTATATCTGGGGGACACTGAAGCTTTCTTT. It is translated as CASSLYLGDTEAFF.

This clone was seen once. The chain couples TRBV29-1 to TRBJ2-4, with unresolved D. V shed 4 bases and J shed 6 bases, with 7 bases lying between them. This CDR3 has 11 amino acids. Germline V gene lookup returns CDR1 SQVTM and CDR2 ANQGSEA. CDR3 bases: TGCAGCGTTGGAAACAGAAACATTCAGTACTTC. Encoded protein: CSVGNRNIQYF.

The chain carries TRBV27 and TRBJ2-3, with TRBD2 matching over 8 bases. The CDR3 loop spans 15 amino acids. V lost 3 bases to trimming and J lost 0 bases; unmatched junction nucleotides: 2. Germline CDR1 is MNHEY and CDR2 is SMNVEV (reference sequence). CDR3 residues: CASSFGTSSTDTQYF. The DNA of the CDR3 is TGTGCCAGCAGTTTCGGGACTAGTAGCACAGATACGCAGTATTTT.

Here the CDR3 reads CASSFGTMNTEAFF. The CDR3 nucleotides read TGTGCCAGCAGCTTCGGGACAATGAACACTGAAGCTTTCTTT. The rearrangement uses TRBV5-6 and TRBJ1-1; D might be TRBD1 (6 bases). In germline, CDR1 is SGHDT, CDR2 YYEEEE. V gave up 2 bases and J gave up 0 bases, with 8 bases separating them. This CDR3 is built from 14 residues.

This clone was counted between two and nine times. The J gene is TRBJ2-7, the V gene TRBV6-6; D ambiguous. The CDR3 extends over 12 amino acids. Germline CDR1 reads MNHNY; CDR2 reads SVGAGI (reference sequence). Trimming took off 7 bases at V and 6 bases at J, with 13 bases between the two ends. The chain's CDR3 is CASTGTAGEQYF. The CDR3 DNA reads as TGTGCCAGCACGGGTACGGCCGGCGAGCAGTACTTC.